The present entry profiles one T cell receptor (beta chain) with its context. Its target is not known. In replicate PCRs of sorted subsets, about 200 ng DNA, some 28,000 T cell genomes, was used. Assay used: immunoSEQ multiplex PCR; TCRdb lists only in-frame clones, some missing. The sample has over a million clones, 70% to 80% seen once. The CDR3 is 14 residues long. V lost 3 bases to trimming and J lost 4 bases; unmatched junction nucleotides: 5. Germline V lookup: CDR1 KGHSH, CDR2 LQKENI. This sample is drawn from a study of shared clonotypes between healthy human individuals. Study results and limitations: Rarefaction gave evidence that sorted-subset sequencing remained incomplete despite large depth.

Material for sequencing was memory CD4+ T cells from PBMCs. Subset given: CD45RA-negative fraction. This TCR was recovered from a man aged 18-30 years in good health. Some clones in this sample may be carry-over from other donors' samples. V and J are TRBV18 and TRBJ2-7, with 8 bases identical to TRBD2. The CDR3 nucleotides read TGTGCCAGCTCACCCGGGACTAGGGTGTACGAGCAGTACTTC. It encodes CASSPGTRVYEQYF.